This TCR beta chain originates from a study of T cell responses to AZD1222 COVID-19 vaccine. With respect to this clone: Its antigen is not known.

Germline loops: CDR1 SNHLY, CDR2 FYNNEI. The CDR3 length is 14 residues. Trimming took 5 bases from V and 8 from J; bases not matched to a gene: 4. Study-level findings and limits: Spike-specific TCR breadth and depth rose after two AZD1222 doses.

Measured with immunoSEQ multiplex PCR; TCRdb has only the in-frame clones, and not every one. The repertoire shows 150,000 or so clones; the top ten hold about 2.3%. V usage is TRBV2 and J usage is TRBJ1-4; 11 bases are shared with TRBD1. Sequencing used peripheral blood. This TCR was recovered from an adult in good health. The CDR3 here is CASSRTGGREKLFF. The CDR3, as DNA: TGTGCCAGCAGTCGGACAGGGGGCCGCGAAAAACTGTTTTTT.